This T cell receptor beta chain was recorded in a study of early T cells in non-severe SARS-CoV-2 infection. General study findings and limits: Private and CD4 specificities were missed by VDJdb matching, which favored anti-spike CD8 responses.

Unique molecular identifiers (one per individual cDNA molecule) were attached. TCRdb re-derived calls from the 5' RACE reads in MiXCR, one entry per CDR3 protein. The data contain fewer than 85,000 distinct CDR3 sequences, about 11% of them singletons. Germline V gene data show CDR1 as SQVTM and CDR2 as ANQGSEA. V dropped 3 bases and J dropped 8 bases, with 4 bases sitting between them. The CDR3 has 9 amino acids. In its sample, this clonotype was seen many times. Its antigen remains unidentified. The chain couples TRBV29-1 to TRBJ1-2; no firm D call. The TCR was taken from an adult who was a healthcare worker with PCR-confirmed SARS-CoV-2 infection or an uninfected control (not recorded which). Sequenced material: whole blood, taken at baseline. In DNA form, the CDR3 reads TGCAGCGTTGATGTCGGCTACACCTTC. It specifies CSVDVGYTF.